This is a list of T cell receptor beta chains from one sample in a study of response to subunit inactivated influenza vaccine. MiXCR, applied by TCRdb to the RT-PCR reads, yields one record per CDR3 protein. In the table there are about 540,000 distinct CDR3 sequences, 14% of which are singletons. Sample: PBMCs from blood, taken approximately 13 days after vaccination. The origin of the receptors is a man in his forties or fifties who received an inactivated influenza vaccine. Each CDR3 is given with its conserved first and last residue. D genes are given only for firm matches. A clone size is listed for some rows: how often the clone was seen (once, few, many), or a class if it is expanded.

>.|TRBJ1-2|TRBV6-2/TRBV6-3|.
TGTGCCAGCAGTTACCTGTCAGAATATGGCTACACCTTC
CASSYLSEYGYTF
>TRBD1|TRBJ2-1|TRBV12-3/TRBV12-4|many
TGTGCCAGCAGCCGGGGACAGTTGAGTTTCAATGAGCAGTTCTTC
CASSRGQLSFNEQFF
>.|TRBJ2-2|TRBV5-1|few
TGCGCCAGCAGCTTGGTATCTGGAGATCAGACCGGGGAGCTGTTTTTT
CASSLVSGDQTGELFF
>TRBD2|TRBJ2-7|TRBV3-1|.
TGTGCCAGCAGCCAAGACCCCCCCTCGGGACTAGCGGGAGGACGTTCCTACGAGCAGTACTTC
CASSQDPPSGLAGGRSYEQYF
>.|TRBJ1-1|TRBV19|few
TGTGCCAGTAGTAAAATGGGGAGCACTGAAGCTTTCTTT
CASSKMGSTEAFF
>TRBD1|TRBJ2-5|TRBV29-1|few
TGCAGCGCGGACAGGTGGGAGACCCAGTACTTC
CSADRWETQYF
>TRBD1|TRBJ1-2|TRBV28|.
TGTGCCAGCAGTTTGGGACAGATAAACTATGGCTACACCTTC
CASSLGQINYGYTF
>.|TRBJ2-5|TRBV29-1|.
TGCAGCGTTGAACCAGCCCAAGAGACCCAGTACTTC
CSVEPAQETQYF
>.|TRBJ2-2|TRBV6-5|.
TGTGCCAGCAGTTACGGAACAGGGTCCACCGGGGAGCTGTTTTTT
CASSYGTGSTGELFF
>.|TRBJ2-5|TRBV29-1|.
TGCAGCGTTCGGGGATCGGAGACCCAGTACTTC
CSVRGSETQYF
>.|TRBJ1-1|TRBV20-1|.
TGCAGTGCTAGAAGTCCGGGTCAGAACACTGAAGCTTTCTTT
CSARSPGQNTEAFF
>TRBD1|TRBJ1-1|TRBV4-2|many
TGTGCCAGCAGCCAGGGGGACAGGAACACTGAAGCTTTCTTT
CASSQGDRNTEAFF
>.|TRBJ2-2|TRBV19|.
TGTGCCAGTAGTATCGCAGGGAGCGGGGAGCTGTTTTTT
CASSIAGSGELFF
>.|TRBJ1-5|TRBV5-1|many
TGCGCCAGCAGCTTAGAGGGAAGCAATCAGCCCCAGCATTTT
CASSLEGSNQPQHF
>TRBD1|TRBJ2-7|TRBV15|.
TGTGCCACCAGGGCCGGGACAGACGATTACGAGCAGTACTTC
CATRAGTDDYEQYF
>.|TRBJ2-4|TRBV7-8|few
TGTGCCAGCAGCCTTAGGCCAGTCGGGGCCAAAAACATTCAGTACTTC
CASSLRPVGAKNIQYF
>TRBD2|TRBJ2-3|TRBV20-1|.
TGCAGTGCCGTTCGACTAGCGGGTATGGGGGATACGCAGTATTTT
CSAVRLAGMGDTQYF
>.|TRBJ2-1|TRBV4-3|.
TGCGCCAGCAGCCAAGATCTTGGGTTAAGCTCCTACAATGAGCAGTTCTTC
CASSQDLGLSSYNEQFF
>.|TRBJ2-3|TRBV12-3/TRBV12-4|.
TGTGCCAGCAGTCCTCTTGGGGCCTTGATCCGCACAGATACGCAGTATTTT
CASSPLGALIRTDTQYF
>TRBD2|TRBJ2-1|TRBV11-2|.
TGTGCCAGCAGCGACAATAAGTGGGCGACTAGCGCCCGTTTCGGGGAGCAGTTCTTC
CASSDNKWATSARFGEQFF
>.|TRBJ1-2|TRBV28|.
TGTGCCAGCAGTTTATTATCGGTTGGCTACACCTTC
CASSLLSVGYTF
>.|TRBJ1-4|TRBV5-5|few
TGTGCCAGCAGCTTGTGGGTAGGGAATGAAAAACTGTTTTTT
CASSLWVGNEKLFF
>.|TRBJ2-5|TRBV3-1|once
TGTGCCAGCAGCCAAGTCGGACTAGTGGGGGGGCGACAAGAGACCCAGTACTTC
CASSQVGLVGGRQETQYF
>.|TRBJ2-2|TRBV19|.
TGTGCCAGTAGTATATCCCAGAACACCGGGGAGCTGTTTTTT
CASSISQNTGELFF
>.|TRBJ1-1|TRBV28|many
TGTGCCAGCGGGCTGAACACTGAAGCTTTCTTT
CASGLNTEAFF
>.|TRBJ2-1|TRBV7-6|.
TGTGCCAGCAGCTCGATGAGTCCTGGGTGGGAGCAGTTCTTC
CASSSMSPGWEQFF
>.|TRBJ2-2|TRBV6-2/TRBV6-3|.
TGTGCCAGCAGTCGACAGCAGAACACCGGGGAGCTGTTTTTT
CASSRQQNTGELFF
>.|TRBJ1-1|TRBV25-1|.
TGTGCCAGCAGTGTAGGACCTAACACTGAAGCTTTCTTT
CASSVGPNTEAFF
>.|TRBJ1-2|TRBV20-1|.
TGCAGTGCCGAAACTGGGACAAAACGACGGGGCTACACCTTC
CSAETGTKRRGYTF
>.|TRBJ2-5|TRBV11-2|few
TGTGCCAGCAGCTTAGGGACTATAAAAGAGACCCAGTACTTC
CASSLGTIKETQYF
>.|TRBJ2-1|TRBV5-1|.
TGTGCCAGCAGCCCGTCGACTAGTTTCAATGAGCAGTTCTTC
CASSPSTSFNEQFF
>.|TRBJ1-5|TRBV30|.
TGTGCCTGGAGTGTACTAAATAGCAATCAGCCCCAGCATTTT
CAWSVLNSNQPQHF
>.|TRBJ2-7|TRBV28|few
TGTGCCAGCACCTTCCTATTCGGGGCAAACTACGAGCAGTACTTC
CASTFLFGANYEQYF
>.|TRBJ2-2|TRBV4-3|.
TGCGCCAGCAGCCAAGATAGGCTAGGGCTCACCGGGGAGCTGTTTTTT
CASSQDRLGLTGELFF
>.|TRBJ2-7|TRBV6-5|few
TGTGCCAGCAGTTACGGCAGAACCTACGAGCAGTACTTC
CASSYGRTYEQYF
>TRBD2|TRBJ2-7|TRBV20-1|many
TGCAGTGCGAGCCCTAGCGGGGGGTCGTCCTACGAGCAGTACTTC
CSASPSGGSSYEQYF
>.|TRBJ1-2|TRBV6-5|few
TGTGCCAGCAGTTACTCGACAGACAACTATGGCTACACCTTC
CASSYSTDNYGYTF
>TRBD1|TRBJ1-1|TRBV27|few
TGTGCCAGCAGCCTATACCCTGGGACAGCGAACACTGAAGCTTTCTTT
CASSLYPGTANTEAFF